One and the same sample provided the 15 T cell receptor beta chains below, sequenced in a study of T-cell reconstitution after alpha-beta-depleted transplantation in children. Preparation of the TCRbeta library involved a method that used unique molecular identifiers. TCRdb ran MiXCR on the PCR reads and lists one entry per CDR3 protein. The data contain fewer than 750,000 distinct CDR3 sequences, 23% of them singletons. Sequencing used PBMCs, mostly from graft donor cells, obtained 360 days after TCRalphabeta/CD19-depleted stem cell transplant. These receptors all come from a boy less than two years old who had a stem cell transplant for acute myeloid leukemia, so the T cells may come from the graft donor.

This clonotype was seen only a few times. The chain couples TRBV6-1 to TRBJ2-3; 14 nucleotides line up with TRBD2. The CDR3 is 19 residues long. V trimming: 8 bases; J trimming: 6 bases; junction bases outside the gene matches: 19. From germline, CDR1 is MNHNS and CDR2 SASEGT. The CDR3 is CASAILPPGLAGAGDTQYF. In nucleotides, the CDR3 is TGTGCCAGCGCCATCCTACCTCCGGGACTAGCGGGAGCAGGGGATACGCAGTATTTT.

This clonotype appeared a single time. The chain recombines TRBV20-1 with TRBJ2-3; D is undetermined. CDR1 DFQATT and CDR2 SNEGSKA come from the germline V gene (reference sequence). V gave up 2 bases and J gave up 10 bases, with 13 bases separating them. The CDR3 runs 12 residues. The CDR3 loop reads CSARRQAKAQYF. In nucleotides, the CDR3 is TGCAGTGCTAGAAGGCAGGCTAAGGCGCAGTATTTT.

This clonotype was counted ten times or more. The CDR3 here is CASSQALGRGPQETQYF. The CDR3 DNA reads TGCGCCAGCAGCCAAGCTTTGGGGCGGGGACCCCAAGAGACCCAGTACTTC. This rearrangement joins TRBV4-3 to TRBJ2-5; D possibly corresponds to TRBD2 (6 bases). CDR3 length: 17 residues. Trimming removed 1 base at V and 1 base at J, with 16 bases between. Germline CDR1 is LGHNA and CDR2 is YSLEER.

The chain links TRBV28 to TRBJ2-7; no clear D. Germline-derived CDR1 and CDR2 are MDHEN and SYDVKM. This CDR3 has 13 amino acids. The V and J ends lost 6 bases and 0 bases respectively, with 9 bases between them. CDR3 bases: TGTGCCAGCAGGCCGACATACTCCTACGAGCAGTACGTC. Amino acid sequence: CASRPTYSYEQYV.

The chain combines TRBV20-1 with TRBJ1-1; a weak D match, TRBD1 (5 bases). V was pared by 4 bases and J by 1 base, with 13 bases between. The length of the CDR3 is 14 residues. CDR1 and CDR2 from the germline V gene are DFQATT and SNEGSKA (reference sequence). DNA for the CDR3: TGCAGTGCTACCAATGACAGTGCGAACACTGAAGCTTTCTTT. Its translation: CSATNDSANTEAFF.

This clonotype was seen repeatedly, ten times or more. V gene TRBV25-1 combines with J gene TRBJ2-1; D might be TRBD2 (6 bases). This CDR3 contains 15 residues. Germline CDR1 reads MGHDK; CDR2 reads SYGVNS. Between the trimmed V and J ends, which lost 6 bases and 4 bases, there was a span of 16 bases. The CDR3 spells CASSGTRTRYNEQFF. CDR3 nucleotides: TGTGCCAGCAGCGGGACTCGGACCCGGTACAATGAGCAGTTCTTC.

V and J are TRBV3-1 and TRBJ1-5; TRBD1 matches at 8 bases. Germline CDR1 reads LGHDT; CDR2 reads YNNKEL (reference sequence). V lost 1 base, J lost 4 bases, and 3 bases stayed unmatched. CDR3 length: 15 residues. The CDR3 sequence is CASSQGTGKNQPQHF. In DNA form, the CDR3 reads TGTGCCAGCAGCCAAGGGACAGGGAAAAATCAGCCCCAGCATTTT.

This rearrangement joins TRBV7-2 to TRBJ2-1, with 9 bases aligning to TRBD2. V was pared by 3 bases and J by 9 bases, with 15 bases of the junction left unmatched. The CDR3 is 17 residues long. Per the germline V gene, CDR1 is SGHTA and CDR2 is FQGNSA. The CDR3 DNA follows: TGTGCCAGCAGCTTCCCTGTGGCGGGGGGGCCATTCGTTGAGCAGTTCTTC. Residues: CASSFPVAGGPFVEQFF.

At least ten counts were recorded for this clonotype. The chain links TRBV11-2 to TRBJ2-7, with 8 bases that match TRBD2. V lost 0 bases to trimming and J lost 5 bases; unmatched junction nucleotides: 6. The germline V gene has CDR1 SGHAT and CDR2 FQNNGV. This CDR3 has 15 residues. The CDR3 region has the DNA TGTGCCAGCAGCTTAGATCTCGGACTAGCTCACGAGCAGTACGTC. Its translation: CASSLDLGLAHEQYV.

This clonotype has a count of ten or more. The chain uses TRBV12-3 or TRBV12-4 and TRBJ2-7; 12 bases are a match to TRBD1. Unmatched junction bases numbered 7, after V lost 6 bases and J lost 4 bases. CDR3 length: 15 amino acids. CDR3 nucleotide sequence: TGTGCCAGCAGCTCCGGGACAGGGGGCATTTACGAGCAGTACTTC. Translating gives CASSSGTGGIYEQYF.

The chain has TRBV12-3 or TRBV12-4 and TRBJ2-2; 8 bases are a match to TRBD1. J was trimmed by 3 bases and V by 5 bases; bases with no gene match: 5. This CDR3 comprises 15 residues. CDR3 nucleotide sequence: TGTGCCAGCAGTCCGGACAGGGTGGACACCGGGGAGCTGTTTTTT. Its protein product is CASSPDRVDTGELFF.

J is TRBJ2-1 and V is TRBV20-1; TRBD2 agrees at 14 bases. The CDR3 sequence is 17 residues long. Germline trimming cut 0 bases from V and 6 bases from J; bases unmatched to any gene: 7. Germline values: CDR1 DFQATT, CDR2 SNEGSKA (reference sequence). The CDR3 region is CSARERTSGGPSNEQFF. The CDR3, as DNA: TGCAGTGCTAGAGAACGGACTAGCGGGGGGCCGTCCAATGAGCAGTTCTTC.

The chain is built from TRBV9 and TRBJ2-7, with TRBD1 matching 8 bases. Germline V gives CDR1 SGDLS, CDR2 YYNGEE. V lost 0 bases and J lost 0; bases outside the gene matches: 2. The CDR3 loop spans 15 amino acids. This CDR3 reads CASSVGTGSSYEQYF. DNA for the CDR3: TGTGCCAGCAGCGTAGGGACAGGGAGCTCCTACGAGCAGTACTTC.

The CDR3 loop is CASSSPDRGLSYEQYV. CDR3 bases: TGTGCCAGCTCATCCCCTGACAGGGGCCTCTCCTACGAGCAGTACGTC. This chain uses TRBV28 with TRBJ2-7; 8 positions agree with TRBD1. J lost 0 bases, V lost 8 bases, and 12 bases had no gene match. The CDR3 loop spans 16 amino acids. The germline gives CDR1 MDHEN, CDR2 SYDVKM.

The gene calls are TRBV10-3 and TRBJ2-5, with 10 bases fitting TRBD2. The CDR3 is 15 residues long. Germline loops: CDR1 ENHRY, CDR2 SYGVKD. V lost 8 bases and J lost 3; bases outside the gene matches: 9. The CDR3 sequence: CAIGAGGMIKETQYF. CDR3 bases: TGTGCCATCGGAGCGGGGGGGATGATTAAAGAGACCCAGTACTTC.